Following are 15 T cell receptor beta chains from one sample sequenced in a study of beta chain features in type 1 diabetes. Sequenced material consisted of expressed TCRB transcripts (all of the isolated RNA was reverse transcribed). Sequenced by immunoSEQ multiplex PCR; TCRdb stores in-frame clones only, minus some. This sample has 300,000 to 400,000 clones, with approximately 12% found just once. The sequenced sample was naive CD4+ T cells from blood. The source is a man between 18 and 29 years old in good health.

The chain is built from TRBV5-1 and TRBJ1-3; tentatively, D is TRBD1 (5 bases). Germline CDR1 is SGHRS and CDR2 is YFSETQ. The V and J ends lost 0 bases and 3 bases respectively, with 10 bases between them. The CDR3 covers 15 residues. CDR3 nucleotides: TGCGCCAGCAGCTTGGCCTCGGGGGTTGGAAACACCATATATTTT. Its translation: CASSLASGVGNTIYF.

In its sample, this clone was seen a few times. The chain is built from TRBV30 and TRBJ2-7; a weak D match, TRBD2 (7 bases). From germline, CDR1 is GTSNPN and CDR2 SVGIG (reference sequence). The length of the CDR3 is 14 residues. Trimming shortened V by 6 bases and J by 9 bases, and 24 bases separated the two germline ends. The CDR3 nucleotides read TGTGCCTGCTCCCACACGGGGGGCGTAGTGGGGCAGTACTTC. Protein product: CACSHTGGVVGQYF. The variable domain in full, with the rest retrieved from reference TRBV30 and TRBJ2-7, is SQTIHQWPATLVQPVGSPLSLECTVEGTSNPNLYWYRQAAGRGLQLLFYSVGIGQISSEVPQNLSASRPQDRQFILSSKKLLLSDSGFYLCACSHTGGVVGQYFGPGTRLTVT.

This clone was detected a few times. The chain is built from TRBV5-4 and TRBJ2-2, with TRBD1 matching 12 bases. V lost 9 bases and J lost 6; bases outside the gene matches: 9. CDR3 length: 15 amino acids. Per the germline V gene, CDR1 is SGHNT and CDR2 is YYREEE (reference sequence). The CDR3 spells CAIANRDRGPGELFF. Written as DNA, the CDR3 is TGTGCCATCGCGAACCGGGACAGGGGGCCCGGGGAGCTGTTTTTT.

This clone was detected a few times. V usage is TRBV4-3 and J usage is TRBJ2-7, with D possibly TRBD2 on 5 matching bases. This CDR3 comprises 16 residues. V was clipped by 1 base and J by 2 bases, with 15 bases between them. Germline V lookup: CDR1 LGHNA, CDR2 YSLEER. CDR3 loop: CASSQGPSLITYEQYF. CDR3 DNA sequence: TGCGCCAGCAGCCAAGGGCCTAGCCTTATAACCTACGAGCAGTACTTC.

This clone came up a few times. The rearrangement joins TRBV5-5 to TRBJ1-1; tentative D call: TRBD1 (5 bases). Germline-derived CDR1 and CDR2 are SGHKS and YYEKEE (reference sequence). Trimming stripped 2 bases from V and 4 bases from J, with 15 bases between. The CDR3 has 15 amino acids. The CDR3 nucleotides are TGTGCCAGCAGCTTCACAGGCTCGGGGGGCACTGAAGCTTTCTTT. Amino acids: CASSFTGSGGTEAFF.

The rearrangement links TRBV4-1 to TRBJ2-1, with D unclear. Trimming shortened V by 4 bases and J by 6 bases, and 10 bases separated the two germline ends. In germline, CDR1 is MGHRA, CDR2 YSYEKL. This CDR3 spans 13 amino acids. The CDR3 protein is CASSPPGGNEQFF. The CDR3 DNA reads as TGCGCCAGCAGCCCCCCGGGTGGCAATGAGCAGTTCTTC.

This clone was counted between two and nine times. The V gene is TRBV6-6, the J gene TRBJ2-5, with no clear D. The germline CDR1 and CDR2 sequences are MNHNY and SVGAGI (reference sequence). This CDR3 is built from 11 residues. Trimming took off 4 bases at V and 7 bases at J, with 7 bases between the two ends. The CDR3 protein is CASSLASTQYF. CDR3 coding DNA: TGTGCCAGCAGTTTAGCATCGACCCAGTACTTC.

The chain recombines TRBV5-1 with TRBJ2-5; 13 bases align to TRBD2. Losses at the gene ends were 4 bases for V and 5 bases for J; bases not matched to a gene: 2. The CDR3 spans 14 residues. Germline CDR1 reads SGHRS; CDR2 reads YFSETQ. This chain's CDR3 is CASSTGLAGETQYF. The CDR3 DNA follows: TGCGCCAGCAGCACGGGACTAGCGGGGGAGACCCAGTACTTC.

In this sample, this clone turned up a few times. This chain uses TRBV7-9 with TRBJ1-2; 7 nucleotides agree with TRBD1. Trimming removed 2 bases from V and 9 bases from J; junction bases left unmatched: 6. Per germline, CDR1 SEHNR and CDR2 FQNEAQ (reference sequence). The CDR3 has 13 residues. In nucleotides, the CDR3 is TGTGCCAGCAGCTTATCAGGGGGTTGGAGCTACACCTTC. Protein sequence: CASSLSGGWSYTF.

The rearrangement joins TRBV23-1 to TRBJ1-3; unclear D gene. TRBV23-1 is an open reading frame whose function is uncertain. This CDR3 is built from 15 residues. V lost 4 bases and J 3 bases, leaving 13 bases between the germline ends. The CDR3 loop is CASSPPKRDGNTIYF. The DNA of the CDR3 is TGCGCCAGCAGTCCACCAAAGCGGGATGGAAACACCATATATTTT.

The J gene is TRBJ2-5, the V gene TRBV7-9; 13 bases line up with TRBD2. The CDR3 contains 18 residues. With 5 bases clipped from V and 1 base from J, the junction kept 10 bases outside the gene matches. Per the germline V gene, CDR1 is SEHNR and CDR2 is FQNEAQ (reference sequence). CDR3 amino acids: CASSAGTSGAWSQETQYF. DNA for the CDR3: TGTGCCAGCAGCGCCGGGACTAGCGGGGCGTGGTCCCAAGAGACCCAGTACTTC. The whole variable domain, filled in from reference TRBV7-9 and TRBJ2-5, reads DTGVSQNPRHKITKRGQNVTFRCDPISEHNRLYWYRQTLGQGPEFLTYFQNEAQLEKSRLLSDRFSAERPKGSFSTLEIQRTEQGDSAMYLCASSAGTSGAWSQETQYFGPGTRLLVL.

The rearrangement uses TRBV4-3 and TRBJ2-7, with TRBD1 as a possible D gene (6 bases). CDR3 length equals 14 residues. V was shortened by 0 bases and J by 6 bases, with 12 bases between the two germline ends. CDR1 and CDR2 (germline): LGHNA, YSLEER. The CDR3 spells CASSQDPGEREQYF. The CDR3 bases are TGCGCCAGCAGCCAAGACCCAGGGGAGCGCGAGCAGTACTTC.

The chain is built from TRBV13 and TRBJ2-5; a possible D gene is TRBD2 (5 bases). The V end lost 2 bases, the J end lost 0 bases, and 13 bases lay between the germline ends. Germline V lookup: CDR1 PRHDT, CDR2 FYEKMQ (reference sequence). CDR3 size: 16 residues. The CDR3 is CASSLRAGAYQETQYF. The CDR3 DNA is TGTGCCAGCAGCTTAAGGGCGGGCGCGTACCAAGAGACCCAGTACTTC.

There are a few counts of this clone. The V gene is TRBV7-2, the J gene TRBJ1-5, with D unclear. CDR1 and CDR2 (germline): SGHTA, FQGNSA. The CDR3 extends over 15 amino acids. V lost 0 bases and J lost 1, with 7 bases in between. CDR3: CASSLAASSNQPQHF. CDR3 sequence (DNA): TGTGCCAGCAGCTTAGCGGCCTCAAGCAATCAGCCCCAGCATTTT. Together with reference TRBV7-2 and TRBJ1-5, the CDR3 gives the full variable domain: GAGVSQSPSNKVTEKGKDVELRCDPISGHTALYWYRQSLGQGLEFLIYFQGNSAPDKSGLPSDRFSAERTGGSVSTLTIQRTQQEDSAVYLCASSLAASSNQPQHFGDGTRLSIL.

This clone was seen a handful of times. The rearrangement joins TRBV19 to TRBJ2-1; 9 nucleotides align to TRBD2. CDR1 is LNHDA, CDR2 SQIVND, per germline (reference sequence). There are 16 residues in the CDR3. Trimming took 5 bases from V and 4 from J; bases not matched to a gene: 9. The CDR3 here is CASSALAGTVYNEQFF. The CDR3 bases are TGTGCCAGTAGTGCCCTAGCGGGGACGGTTTACAATGAGCAGTTCTTC.